This T cell receptor (beta chain) was retrieved from a study of T cell changes during pregnancy in multiple sclerosis. Measured with immunoSEQ multiplex PCR; TCRdb has only the in-frame clones, and not every one. The table has about 36,000 clones, 90% to 95% seen once; the top ten hold 0.45% to 0.5%. The V and J ends lost 6 bases and 1 base, in that order; junction bases with no gene match: 8. This CDR3 spans 15 amino acids. Germline lookup yields CDR1 SGHRS and CDR2 YFSETQ. This specimen consisted of CD4+ T cells from peripheral blood mononuclear cells, obtained in the second trimester of pregnancy. The chain combines TRBV5-1 with TRBJ1-1; 8 bases agree with TRBD1. The receptor comes from a female donor in good health, enrolled as a control in a pregnancy study. CDR3 loop: CASKEQGGTNTEAFF. CDR3 coding DNA: TGCGCCAGCAAGGAACAGGGGGGTACGAACACTGAAGCTTTCTTT.